This T cell receptor (beta chain) appears in the sequencing data of a study of cytomegalovirus exposure and HLA in healthy donors (dated by TCRdb to about 2017). About the full investigation: In an earlier analysis of under 750 of the donors, about 270 Gb of sequence data and 100 million or so unique TCR beta sequences from about 179 million T cells were reported. Donor age, sex, ethnicity and CMV serostatus were collected together with the repertoire data. The study combined high-throughput TCR immunosequencing, statistical association of individual TCRs with disease status, and machine learning to predict cytomegalovirus infection status. A later analysis re-analyzed previously published TCR beta repertoires from several hundred donors and added high-resolution HLA genotyping to study TCR occurrence patterns. An early release covering around 630 HLA-typed donors comprised approximately 290 gigabases of sequencing data and some 79 million unique TCR sequences. Of the roughly 410 genotyped donors, roughly 76% were placed in the genetic ancestry cluster associated with self-reported Caucasian donors. Rather than using new phenotypic data, the later analysis identified candidate immune exposures from TCR beta sequences and from how often those sequences occurred across donors. Because of strong linkage in the cohort, five DR-DQ haplotypes were treated as single units for association and clustering. A separate validation cohort of 100 to 150 different subjects was used in addition to the roughly 640-subject first cohort. The number of donors typed differed by locus, with about 629-640 for A, B, C, DRB1 and DQB1, roughly 520 for DQA1, 600 to 610 for DPA1, and around 450 for DPB1. Every repertoire in the discovery cohort had been generated on one and the same sequencing platform. Class I and class II HLA loci were covered by the typing at four-digit resolution. A later genetic analysis used genome-wide SNP genotypes for about 60% of the roughly 700 donors, treating that subset as a discovery cohort. The T cell repertoires of about 700 subjects were profiled by immunosequencing and related to cytomegalovirus serostatus. The study aimed to test whether cataloging public T cell receptors could reveal signatures of past pathogen exposure. To decide whether each TCR beta V gene segment behaved as functional or pseudogenic, an earlier analysis of approximately 590 of the donors relied on high-throughput TCR beta sequencing. Among approximately 370 genotyped donors of the cohort, an average of approximately 240,000 unique TCR beta nucleotide sequences was sequenced per donor, of which approximately 19% were non-productive.

To prepare the library, the immunoSEQ multiplex PCR assay was applied. For the multiplex PCR, a mixture combining 60 forward primers for TCR Vbeta segments and 13 reverse primers for TCR Jbeta segments was used. A multiplex PCR assay on genomic DNA amplified the CDR3 region of rearranged TCR beta genes. The Illumina HiSeq System was used to sequence the amplified TCR beta libraries as 87-base-pair reads. The study's own analysis went as follows. A later analysis tallied 80 million to 95 million unique TCR beta chains across the approximately 670 repertoires, and some 10 million of those chains were shared by two or more donors. Raw reads were error-corrected and collapsed into unique sequences by a nearest-neighbor algorithm in which closely related sequences were merged to remove PCR and sequencing errors. To assign V, D and J gene segments, CDR3 sequences were aligned to IMGT reference sequences. Each retained sequence needed at least a six-nucleotide match to both a V gene segment and a J gene segment. A rearrangement counted as productive if the CDR3 had no stop codons and remained in frame with V and J, and every other rearrangement counted as non-productive. CDR3 was defined according to IMGT convention as the region running from the second conserved V-encoded cysteine to the conserved J-encoded phenylalanine. The earlier analysis of some 600 of the donors excluded sequences that lacked an unambiguous match to a single V gene segment. In an earlier analysis of 587 of the donors, V segments were called functional above 56.7% productive rearrangements and were called segregating when the between-donor standard deviation exceeded 5%. A statistical classification framework was built for diagnosing cytomegalovirus status from the catalog of TCR beta chain sequences. In a later analysis, TCR nucleotide sequences were compared against IMGT/GENE-DB human TR gene sequences so that V and J genes could be assigned. Using the TCRdist pipeline, a later analysis assigned CDR3 sequences along with most-parsimonious VDJ recombination scenarios. In a later analysis, each TCR beta chain was defined by its CDR3 amino acid sequence together with its V-gene family, and reads without a unique V-gene family were excluded. As a way to deal with suspected cross-contamination and a sequencing artifact, a later analysis dropped approximately 570 nucleotide sequences that were highly shared and had low generation probability. In a later analysis, a clonal expansion index was calculated for each public chain from normalized within-repertoire ranks of inferred template counts. Generation probabilities in a later analysis came from a VDJ recombination model fitted to out-of-frame rearrangements, and those results were checked against IGoR. A later analysis scored TCR-TCR, TCR-HLA and TCR-CMV co-occurrence with hypergeometric tests, applying a repertoire-size bias correction to TCR pairs. To estimate false discovery rates, a later analysis permuted the HLA or CMV assignments 20 times. A later analysis grouped co-occurring TCRs with DBSCAN, adding TCRdist sequence similarity when clustering within HLA-allele-positive subsets. Repertoires with fewer than 30,000 or more than 120,000 public chains were left out of co-occurrence clustering, as were about 5 repertoires with anomalous nucleotide sharing. TCRdb mirrors the immuneACCESS table, restricted to in-frame sequences. Some clones are absent from its copies; in checked studies, under half trace to an unresolved V gene, and the reason for the others is unknown. V, J and clone size are those of that table, while D and trimming were read from the DNA. The sample table lists roughly 140,000 clones, roughly four fifths of them with a count of one. The top ten clonotypes cover approximately 9.7% of the sample.

This clone was seen once. No cognate antigen has been identified for it. One base away there is no much larger clone; base qualities are not given. The CDR3 numbers 13 residues from cysteine through phenylalanine. Solely the CDR3 DNA is kept, with 39 bases framed from the first base. V was cut back by 5 bases and J by 3 bases, leaving a gap of 11 bases between them. In the germline V gene (reference sequence), CDR1 corresponds to SGHKS and CDR2 to YYEKEE. What the research found in general, with its limitations: In an earlier analysis of around 600 of the donors, most TCR beta V segments were observed in productive rearrangements about 90% or about 30% of the time, broadly matching IMGT annotations. The authors suggested that the approach could potentially be generalized to other disease states and immunological phenotypes. A few of the identified cytomegalovirus-associated TCR beta chains were confirmed in vitro to be specific for cytomegalovirus antigens. In a later analysis, the rate of TCR association differed among HLA loci, with DRB1 alleles having the most associated TCRs and HLA-C alleles having the fewest. Specific HLA alleles were associated with 16,951 TCR beta sequences at a false discovery rate of 0.05 in a later analysis. The classifier was reported to diagnose cytomegalovirus status with high specificity and sensitivity in both the original cohort and the validation cohort. A group of highly shared sequence variants was considered likely to be a technical artifact of the sequencing pipeline. According to a later analysis, most CMV-associated TCR beta chains appeared to be HLA-restricted, and the HLA associations seemed to be driven largely by CMV exposure. A further reported finding was that TCR beta sequences accurately predicted the HLA-A and HLA-B alleles for most subjects in the first cohort. This cohort had only TCR beta chains sequenced, and the lack of alpha or paired-chain data limited which features could be detected. Compared with equally common non-associated chains, HLA-associated TCR beta chains in a later analysis were more clonally expanded and had lower generation probabilities. Roughly uniform sequencing depth across donors was assumed in presence/absence analyses, although this assumption may not hold. HLA typing was unavailable for some donors at each locus, so association tests used only the typed subset. Several of the top co-occurrence clusters appeared to be linked to parvovirus B19, influenza, CMV and Epstein-Barr virus, according to a later analysis. Assigning TCR associations to individual alleles was difficult when HLA alleles, especially DR and DQ, strongly co-occurred. A later genetic analysis associated a missense DCLRE1C variant with V-gene and J-gene trimming of TCR beta chains, and an independent cohort replicated the association. The study listed 150 to 200 TCR beta chains as associated with cytomegalovirus. Compared with the roughly 720-donor mean, donors in an Asian-associated ancestry cluster had fewer N-insertions in productive TCRs, according to a later genetic analysis. Because counts were too low, some 16 rarely observed V segments, including chromosome 9 orphons, were excluded from the earlier analysis of under 650 of the donors. CMV serostatus was the only immune exposure information available for the cohort. Correlated functional status among segregating V segments might reflect linkage disequilibrium, but an unknown experimental factor could not be ruled out. While some public TCRs were present in many individuals, most TCR sequences turned up only very rarely across donors. Some IMGT-functional V segments, including TRBV6-2 and TRBV6-3, could not be told apart with the 87-base-pair reads, so those segments were excluded.

In total, fewer than 750 healthy bone marrow donors made up the cohort. At the time of sampling, every cohort member was nominally healthy, though immune exposures that went unrecorded were likely present. The donor tested CMV seropositive and was one of the 289 seropositive cohort members. Every donor gave a peripheral blood sample, and the peripheral blood mononuclear cells from that sample were used for TCR beta sequencing. The Qiagen DNeasy Blood Extraction Kit was used to extract genomic DNA from the blood cell samples. Sequenced material: PBMCs. The TCR originated in a woman aged 60 to 75 in good health and CMV-seropositive. The sequence is built from TRBV5-5 and TRBJ1-1; no D gene is confidently identified. Here the CDR3 is given as CASRRKLDTEAFF. Read as DNA, the sequence is TGTGCCAGCAGACGTAAGCTGGACACTGAAGCTTTCTTT.